This T cell receptor (beta chain) originates from a study of memory CD4+ T cells and cytomegalovirus serostatus. Overall study: Of the healthy Belgian adults, roughly ten were CMV seropositive and approximately 25 seronegative.

Only a few counts were recorded for this clone. The antigen is unknown. The sort gate was single viable CD3+CD4+CD8-CD45RO+ cells for memory CD4+ T cells. Notes on the study in general: A US-trained random forest predicted CMV serostatus with median AUC around 0.91. Of more than 150 reported CMV TCRbeta sequences, roughly 67 were found in memory CD4+ repertoires.

As handled by the study authors: After removing out-of-frame reads, over 2 million distinct TCRbeta sequences remained. Sequencing used immunoSEQ multiplex PCR; TCRdb keeps in-frame clones, though not all of them. D and trimming come from the DNA, and the V and J calls and clone size come from that table. The sample lists just over 45,000 clones, about three quarters seen once, with less than 0.75% in the top ten. V dropped 8 bases and J dropped 5; count of bases not matched to a gene: 0. CDR1 is ENHRY and CDR2 is SYGVKD in the germline V gene. The CDR3 contains 14 residues. The genes are TRBV10-3 and TRBJ2-2; 15 positions match TRBD2. The specimen was memory CD4+ T cells from blood. This TCR came from an adult in good health and CMV-seronegative. The CDR3 is CAIGTSGGTGELFF. The CDR3 bases are TGTGCCATCGGGACTAGCGGGGGGACCGGGGAGCTGTTTTTT.